This entry lists 27 T cell receptor beta chains sequenced from one sample in a study of blood T cell repertoires in COVID-19 (dated by TCRdb to 2018 to 2021). Receptor amplification or capture employed the immunoSEQ multiplex PCR assay. This is the immuneACCESS table as TCRdb keeps it, with only in-frame sequences that have V and J called. A part of the clones is gone; compared with another copy, unresolved V genes explain less than half, and the rest is unexplained. The sample table contains 230,000 or so clones; only one count was recorded for around 80% of them. The ten largest clones add up to 4% to 5.5% of the sample. Sequences were obtained from peripheral blood. The receptors were gathered from a human donor in a cohort sampled during active COVID-19.

The chain couples TRBV28 to TRBJ1-2; 8 bases line up with TRBD1. V trimming: 6 bases; J trimming: 0 bases; junction bases outside the gene matches: 3. The CDR3 is 14 amino acids. CDR1 is MDHEN and CDR2 is SYDVKM in the germline V gene. The CDR3 region is CASRGTGSNYGYTF. DNA for the CDR3: TGTGCCAGCAGGGGGACAGGATCTAACTATGGCTACACCTTC.

This chain connects TRBV13 to TRBJ2-7; 11 bases are a match to TRBD2. Looked up from germline, CDR1 is PRHDT and CDR2 is FYEKMQ (reference sequence). Trimming removed 4 bases from V and 4 bases from J; junction bases left unmatched: 3. The CDR3 runs 14 residues. This chain's CDR3 is CASSSTSGGYEQYF. The CDR3 DNA reads TGTGCCAGCAGCTCAACTAGCGGGGGATACGAGCAGTACTTC.

This chain joins TRBV7-2 and TRBJ2-7, with no clear D. Looked up from germline, CDR1 is SGHTA and CDR2 is FQGNSA. The CDR3 has 14 residues. The V and J ends lost 1 base and 0 bases respectively, with 7 bases between them. The CDR3 region has the DNA TGTGCCAGCAGCTTAGATTACAGCTCCTACGAGCAGTACTTC. This codes for CASSLDYSSYEQYF.

This chain connects TRBV6-2 or TRBV6-3 to TRBJ2-5, with TRBD1 matching over 7 bases. The CDR3 spans 18 residues. After removal of 0 bases from V and 5 bases from J, the junction contained 15 bases not matched to a gene. Germline V gene lookup returns CDR1 MNHEY and CDR2 SVGEGT. CDR3: CASSYSRDSDILSETQYF. Written as DNA, the CDR3 is TGTGCCAGCAGTTACTCCCGGGACAGCGACATCCTAAGCGAGACCCAGTACTTC.

J is TRBJ1-5 and V is TRBV19, with D tentatively TRBD1 (5 bases). The CDR3 sequence is 15 residues long. Germline loops: CDR1 LNHDA, CDR2 SQIVND (reference sequence). V was trimmed by 0 bases and J by 4 bases, leaving 10 bases between them. The chain's CDR3 is CASSIDGGGNQPQHF. For the CDR3, the DNA is TGTGCCAGTAGTATAGATGGGGGAGGGAATCAGCCCCAGCATTTT.

J is TRBJ1-5 and V is TRBV7-6, with TRBD1 identical over 7 bases. The CDR3 consists of 15 residues. Losses at the gene ends were 5 bases for V and 4 bases for J; bases not matched to a gene: 8. The germline V gene encodes CDR1 SGHVS and CDR2 FNYEAQ. The CDR3: CASSAYRGLNQPQHF. The CDR3 DNA sequence: TGTGCCAGCAGCGCCTACAGGGGTTTGAATCAGCCCCAGCATTTT. The full variable domain, its missing parts supplied by reference TRBV7-6 and TRBJ1-5, is GAGVSQSPRYKVTKRGQDVALRCDPISGHVSLYWYRQALGQGPEFLTYFNYEAQQDKSGLPNDRFSAERPEGSISTLTIQRTEQRDSAMYRCASSAYRGLNQPQHFGDGTRLSIL.

This clone was counted between two and nine times. This sequence joins TRBV7-2 and TRBJ1-2; 8 bases are shared with TRBD1. Germline V gene data show CDR1 as SGHTA and CDR2 as FQGNSA. Trimming took 1 base from V and 6 from J; bases not matched to a gene: 7. The CDR3 extends over 15 amino acids. CDR3 region: CASSLEWRTGNGYTF. The DNA for the CDR3 is TGTGCCAGCAGCTTAGAATGGCGGACAGGGAATGGCTACACCTTC.

This rearrangement joins TRBV9 to TRBJ2-6; the D gene is possibly TRBD2 (5 bases). This CDR3 has 16 residues. In germline, CDR1 is SGDLS, CDR2 YYNGEE. V lost 1 base and J 3 bases, leaving 11 bases between the germline ends. CDR3 DNA: TGTGCCAGCAGCGTATTAAGCGGAAGTGGGGCCAACGTCCTGACTTTC. It translates to CASSVLSGSGANVLTF.

The V gene is TRBV19, the J gene TRBJ2-2, with 9 bases that match TRBD1. V lost 4 bases to trimming and J lost 5 bases; unmatched junction nucleotides: 2. This CDR3 has 14 residues. Germline CDR1 reads LNHDA; CDR2 reads SQIVND (reference sequence). The CDR3 region is CASSRQGGTGELFF. Written as DNA, the CDR3 is TGTGCCAGTAGTAGACAGGGGGGGACCGGGGAGCTGTTTTTT.

This chain links TRBV23-1 with TRBJ2-7; 11 bases match TRBD2. TRBV23-1 carries the ORF label, with uncertain function. V lost 4 bases, J lost 5 bases, and 16 bases stayed unmatched. This CDR3 spans 18 amino acids. In DNA form, the CDR3 reads TGCGCCAGCAGTCGCGGCGGGGGTTCTAGCGGGAGGACCGACGAGCAGTACTTC. Translated: CASSRGGGSSGRTDEQYF.

The CDR3 DNA reads TGTGCCAGCTCACCACTAACTAGCGGGAGCGACGAGCAGTACTTC. Its translation: CASSPLTSGSDEQYF. The chain couples TRBV18 to TRBJ2-7; 11 bases line up with TRBD2. J was trimmed by 5 bases and V by 1 base; bases with no gene match: 4. The CDR3 is made up of 15 amino acids. Germline lookup yields CDR1 KGHSH and CDR2 LQKENI.

This clone was detected once. CDR3 loop: CASSVAAEARSPLHF. In DNA, the CDR3 is TGTGCCAGCAGCGTAGCGGCAGAGGCTAGGTCACCCCTCCACTTT. The V call is TRBV9, the J call TRBJ1-6; D is unclear. This CDR3 has 15 residues. V was shortened by 0 bases and J by 10 bases, with 14 bases between the two germline ends. Germline V CDR1 and CDR2: SGDLS, YYNGEE.

This chain uses TRBV28 with TRBJ2-7; 8 nucleotides match TRBD2. Germline V gives CDR1 MDHEN, CDR2 SYDVKM. With V trimmed by 1 base and J by 12 bases, 8 bases remained unmatched. The CDR3 length is 13 residues. CDR3 protein: CASSLSGPGLVYF. CDR3 coding DNA: TGTGCCAGCAGTTTATCCGGACCGGGACTAGTGTACTTC. The full variable domain, rest sourced from reference TRBV28 and TRBJ2-7, is DVKVTQSSRYLVKRTGEKVFLECVQDMDHENMFWYRQDPGLGLRLIYFSYDVKMKEKGDIPEGYSVSREKKERFSLILESASTNQTSMYLCASSLSGPGLVYFGPGTRLTVT.

The chain employs TRBV5-6 and TRBJ2-2; 8 positions match TRBD1. This CDR3 is built from 17 residues. Trimming cost V 0 bases and J 3 bases; bases outside gene matches: 7. From germline, CDR1 is SGHDT and CDR2 YYEEEE. The CDR3 loop is CASSLGPHRGDTGELFF. The CDR3 DNA is TGTGCCAGCAGCTTGGGGCCACACAGGGGGGACACCGGGGAGCTGTTTTTT.

The chain uses TRBV7-9 and TRBJ1-2, with 11 bases identical to TRBD1. J was trimmed by 6 bases and V by 4 bases; bases with no gene match: 7. CDR1 and CDR2 (germline): SEHNR, FQNEAQ (reference sequence). This CDR3 spans 15 amino acids. This chain's CDR3 is CASSSPGQGDDGYTF. CDR3 sequence (DNA): TGTGCCAGCAGCTCACCGGGACAGGGGGACGATGGCTACACCTTC.

The chain has TRBV5-4 and TRBJ1-1; D is undetermined. V lost 4 bases and J 0 bases, leaving 16 bases between the germline ends. CDR1 and CDR2 (germline): SGHNT, YYREEE (reference sequence). This CDR3 contains 16 residues. Here the CDR3 reads CASSPLAGTMNTEAFF. CDR3 DNA sequence: TGTGCCAGCAGCCCGCTAGCGGGAACCATGAACACTGAAGCTTTCTTT. The variable domain in full, with the rest retrieved from reference TRBV5-4 and TRBJ1-1, is ETGVTQSPTHLIKTRGQQVTLRCSSQSGHNTVSWYQQALGQGPQFIFQYYREEENGRGNFPPRFSGLQFPNYSSELNVNALELDDSALYLCASSPLAGTMNTEAFFGQGTRLTVV.

J is TRBJ2-2 and V is TRBV18, with TRBD2 matching 7 bases. The germline V gene has CDR1 KGHSH and CDR2 LQKENI. This CDR3 spans 14 amino acids. Trimming cost V 3 bases and J 5 bases; bases outside gene matches: 3. The CDR3 nucleotides are TGTGCCAGCTCACCGTACGGGGGGACCGGGGAGCTGTTTTTT. Protein sequence: CASSPYGGTGELFF.

The chain couples TRBV5-1 to TRBJ1-4, with 7 bases identical to TRBD1. V gave up 4 bases and J gave up 5 bases; unmatched junction bases: 8. Germline CDR1 is SGHRS and CDR2 is YFSETQ. The CDR3 extends over 15 amino acids. The CDR3 spells CASSPLTGLNEKLFF. The CDR3 nucleotides are TGCGCCAGCAGCCCCTTGACAGGGTTAAATGAAAAACTGTTTTTT. The full variable domain, rest sourced from reference TRBV5-1 and TRBJ1-4, is KAGVTQTPRYLIKTRGQQVTLSCSPISGHRSVSWYQQTPGQGLQFLFEYFSETQRNKGNFPGRFSGRQFSNSRSEMNVSTLELGDSALYLCASSPLTGLNEKLFFGSGTQLSVL.

The CDR3 here is CASSRRDNQPQHF. The CDR3 DNA sequence: TGCGCCAGCTCGCGGAGGGACAATCAGCCCCAGCATTTT. The chain carries TRBV4-1 and TRBJ1-5, with D unclear. The CDR3 runs 13 residues. Per the germline V gene, CDR1 is MGHRA and CDR2 is YSYEKL. The V gene lost 8 bases and the J gene lost 3 bases, with 11 bases spanning the gap.

The rearrangement joins TRBV21-1 to TRBJ2-1; the table's TRBD1 call for D was not verified on the DNA. TRBV21-1 is assigned pseudogene status. The CDR3 length is 13 residues. In DNA form, the CDR3 reads TGTGCCAGCTGTTACGGACAGTCCAATGAGCAGTTCTTC. It encodes CASCYGQSNEQFF.

V usage is TRBV4-3 and J usage is TRBJ2-5; D is uncertain. Trimming pared 1 base from V and 5 bases from J, leaving 11 bases between. This CDR3 has 14 residues. Germline-derived CDR1 and CDR2 are LGHNA and YSLEER. The CDR3 region has the DNA TGCGCCAGCAGCCAAGTATATGCCGGGGAGACCCAGTACTTC. It is translated as CASSQVYAGETQYF.

This chain uses TRBV20-1 with TRBJ1-5; unclear D gene. The CDR3 is 11 residues long. V shed 5 bases and J shed 1 base, with 3 bases lying between them. Germline assignment: CDR1 DFQATT and CDR2 SNEGSKA (reference sequence). The CDR3 spells CSASSNQPQHF. The CDR3 DNA reads as TGCAGTGCTTCGAGCAATCAGCCCCAGCATTTT.

The V gene is TRBV3-1 (or the pseudogene TRBV3-2), the J gene TRBJ1-1; D call uncertain. Germline lookup yields CDR1 LGHDT and CDR2 YNNKEL (reference sequence). V lost 0 bases and J lost 1, with 15 bases in between. The CDR3 is 17 amino acids. This CDR3 reads CASSQDSGGRSNTEAFF. The CDR3 coding sequence is TGTGCCAGCAGCCAAGACAGCGGAGGTCGGTCGAACACTGAAGCTTTCTTT.

A few counts support this clone. The chain carries TRBV6-5 and TRBJ2-7; a possible D gene is TRBD1 (5 bases). V was clipped by 1 base and J by 0 bases, with 10 bases between them. The germline gives CDR1 MNHEY, CDR2 SVGAGI. The CDR3 consists of 15 residues. In nucleotides, the CDR3 is TGTGCCAGCAGTTACTTAGGGGAAGGCTCCTACGAGCAGTACTTC. Protein: CASSYLGEGSYEQYF.

This clone was found a few times. The gene calls are TRBV19 and TRBJ1-5, with 7 bases fitting TRBD1. In germline, CDR1 is LNHDA, CDR2 SQIVND (reference sequence). The V gene end was trimmed by 7 bases and the J gene end by 0 bases; junction bases not matched to a gene: 6. There are 15 residues in the CDR3. CDR3 bases: TGTGCCAGTAAGGGGACAGCATATAGCAATCAGCCCCAGCATTTT. It yields the protein CASKGTAYSNQPQHF.

The V call is TRBV2, the J call TRBJ2-1; a weak D match, TRBD2 (6 bases). This CDR3 is 14 amino acids long. CDR1 SNHLY and CDR2 FYNNEI come from the germline V gene. Trimming left V 8 bases short and J 0 bases short, with 11 bases between. The CDR3 is CASVIGSSYNEQFF. The CDR3 DNA reads as TGTGCCAGCGTGATCGGGAGCTCCTACAATGAGCAGTTCTTC.

The rearrangement joins TRBV28 to TRBJ1-2; 12 bases map to TRBD1. V trimming: 7 bases; J trimming: 4 bases; junction bases outside the gene matches: 13. This CDR3 is built from 17 residues. Germline V gives CDR1 MDHEN, CDR2 SYDVKM. The CDR3 DNA reads TGTGCCAGCATAACCGGGACAGGGGGCTATAGGGGCTATGGCTACACCTTC. Translation: CASITGTGGYRGYGYTF.